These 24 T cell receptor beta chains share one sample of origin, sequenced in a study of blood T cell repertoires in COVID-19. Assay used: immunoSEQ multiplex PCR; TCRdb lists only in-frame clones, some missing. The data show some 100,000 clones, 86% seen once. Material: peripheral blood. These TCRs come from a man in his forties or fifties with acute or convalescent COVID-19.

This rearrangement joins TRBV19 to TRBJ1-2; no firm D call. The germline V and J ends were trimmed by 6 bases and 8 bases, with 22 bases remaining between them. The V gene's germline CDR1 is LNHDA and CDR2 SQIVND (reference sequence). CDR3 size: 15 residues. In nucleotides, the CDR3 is TGTGCCAGTAGAGGTTTCTACAGCTCCTTGTACGGCTACACCTTC. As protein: CASRGFYSSLYGYTF.

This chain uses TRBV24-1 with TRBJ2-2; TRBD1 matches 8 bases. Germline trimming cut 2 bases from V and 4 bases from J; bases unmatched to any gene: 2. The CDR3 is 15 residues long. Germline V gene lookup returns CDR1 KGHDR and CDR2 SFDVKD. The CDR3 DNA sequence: TGTGCCACCAGTGATTCTGACAGGGGCACCGGGGAGCTGTTTTTT. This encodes CATSDSDRGTGELFF.

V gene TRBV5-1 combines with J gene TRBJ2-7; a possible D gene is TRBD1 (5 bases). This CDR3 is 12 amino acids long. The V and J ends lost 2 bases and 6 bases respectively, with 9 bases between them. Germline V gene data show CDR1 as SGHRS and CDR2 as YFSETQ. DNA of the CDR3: TGCGCCAGCAGCTTAGGGGCCGGCGAGCAGTACTTC. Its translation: CASSLGAGEQYF.

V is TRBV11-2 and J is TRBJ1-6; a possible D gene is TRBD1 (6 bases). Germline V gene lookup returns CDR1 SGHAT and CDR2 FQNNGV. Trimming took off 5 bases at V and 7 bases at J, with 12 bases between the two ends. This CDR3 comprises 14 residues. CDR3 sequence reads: CASSARQENSPLHF. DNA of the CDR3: TGTGCCAGCAGCGCTCGACAGGAAAATTCACCCCTCCACTTT. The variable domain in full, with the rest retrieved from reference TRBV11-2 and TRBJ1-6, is EAGVAQSPRYKIIEKRQSVAFWCNPISGHATLYWYQQILGQGPKLLIQFQNNGVVDDSQLPKDRFSAERLKGVDSTLKIQPAKLEDSAVYLCASSARQENSPLHFGNGTRLTVT.

CDR3 amino acids: CASTITAGGPTDTQYF. CDR3 bases: TGTGCCAGTACCATAACGGCAGGGGGCCCCACAGATACGCAGTATTTT. The rearrangement links TRBV19 to TRBJ2-3; TRBD1 matches 8 bases. The ends lost 7 bases at V and 2 bases at J; junction bases unmatched: 11. Germline V gives CDR1 LNHDA, CDR2 SQIVND (reference sequence). This CDR3 contains 16 residues.

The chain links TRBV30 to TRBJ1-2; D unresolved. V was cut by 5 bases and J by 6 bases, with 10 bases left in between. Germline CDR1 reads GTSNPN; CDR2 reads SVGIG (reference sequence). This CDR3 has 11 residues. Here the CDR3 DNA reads TGTGCCTGGGGGTTCGCGGATGGCTACACCTTC. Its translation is CAWGFADGYTF.

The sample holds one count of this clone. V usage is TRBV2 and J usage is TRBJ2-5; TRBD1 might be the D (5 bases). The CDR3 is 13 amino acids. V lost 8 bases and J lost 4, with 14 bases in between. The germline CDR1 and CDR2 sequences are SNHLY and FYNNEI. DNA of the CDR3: TGTGCCAGCTCCCCGGACCAGGGAGAGACCCAGTACTTC. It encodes CASSPDQGETQYF.

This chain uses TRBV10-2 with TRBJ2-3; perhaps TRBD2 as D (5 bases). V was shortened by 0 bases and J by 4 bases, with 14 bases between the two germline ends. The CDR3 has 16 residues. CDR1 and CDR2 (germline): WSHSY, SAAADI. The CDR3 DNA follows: TGCGCCAGCAGTGAGTCGTCGGGGTATAGGTCAGATACGCAGTATTTT. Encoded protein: CASSESSGYRSDTQYF.

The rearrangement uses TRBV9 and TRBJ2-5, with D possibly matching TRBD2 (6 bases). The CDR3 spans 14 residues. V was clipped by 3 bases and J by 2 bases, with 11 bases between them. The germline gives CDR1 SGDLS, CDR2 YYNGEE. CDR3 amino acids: CASSARDSQETQYF. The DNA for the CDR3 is TGTGCCAGCAGCGCGCGGGACTCGCAAGAGACCCAGTACTTC.

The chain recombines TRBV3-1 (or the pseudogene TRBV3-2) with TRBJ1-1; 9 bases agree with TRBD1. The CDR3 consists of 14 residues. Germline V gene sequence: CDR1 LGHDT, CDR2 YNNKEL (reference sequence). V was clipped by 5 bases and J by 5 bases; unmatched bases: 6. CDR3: CASSSFGTGTEAFF. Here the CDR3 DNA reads TGTGCCAGCAGCTCATTTGGGACAGGGACTGAAGCTTTCTTT.

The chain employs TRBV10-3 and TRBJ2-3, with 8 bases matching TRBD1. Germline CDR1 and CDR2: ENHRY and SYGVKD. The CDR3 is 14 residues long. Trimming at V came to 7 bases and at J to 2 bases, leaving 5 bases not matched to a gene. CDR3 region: CAIKRGQDTDTQYF. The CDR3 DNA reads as TGTGCCATCAAGAGGGGACAGGACACAGATACGCAGTATTTT.

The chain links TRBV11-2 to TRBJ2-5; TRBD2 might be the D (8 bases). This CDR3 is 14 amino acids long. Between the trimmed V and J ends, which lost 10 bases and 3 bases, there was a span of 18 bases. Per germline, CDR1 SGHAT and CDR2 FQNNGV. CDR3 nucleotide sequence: TGTGCCACCCAGGGGGGAGCGGGAGAAGAGACCCAGTACTTC. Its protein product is CATQGGAGEETQYF.

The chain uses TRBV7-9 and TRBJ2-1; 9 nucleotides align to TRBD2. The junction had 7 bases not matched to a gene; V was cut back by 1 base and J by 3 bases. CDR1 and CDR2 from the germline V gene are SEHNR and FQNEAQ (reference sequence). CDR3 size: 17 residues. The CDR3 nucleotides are TGTGCCAGCAGCTTAGGGGCTAGCGGGACTCTCTACAATGAGCAGTTCTTC. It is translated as CASSLGASGTLYNEQFF. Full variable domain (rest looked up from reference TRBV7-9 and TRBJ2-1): DTGVSQNPRHKITKRGQNVTFRCDPISEHNRLYWYRQTLGQGPEFLTYFQNEAQLEKSRLLSDRFSAERPKGSFSTLEIQRTEQGDSAMYLCASSLGASGTLYNEQFFGPGTRLTVL.

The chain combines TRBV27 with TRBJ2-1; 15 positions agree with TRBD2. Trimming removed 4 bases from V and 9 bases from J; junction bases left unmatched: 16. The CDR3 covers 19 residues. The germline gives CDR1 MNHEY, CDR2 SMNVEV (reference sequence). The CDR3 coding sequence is TGTGCCAGCAGTTCCCGACCCCACGGACTAGCGGGAGGGCAGGTTGAGCAGTTCTTC. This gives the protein CASSSRPHGLAGGQVEQFF.

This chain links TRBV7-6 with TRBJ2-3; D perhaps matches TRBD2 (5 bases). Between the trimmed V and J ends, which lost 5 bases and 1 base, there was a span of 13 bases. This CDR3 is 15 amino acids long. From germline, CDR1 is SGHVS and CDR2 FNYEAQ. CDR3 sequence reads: CASSIGVFRTDTQYF. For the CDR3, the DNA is TGTGCCAGCAGCATCGGGGTCTTTCGCACAGATACGCAGTATTTT.

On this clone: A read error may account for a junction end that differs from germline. CDR3 nucleotides: TGTGCTAGCAGCCCTAATCAGCCCCAGCATTTT. Its protein is CASSPNQPQHF. This chain links TRBV7-7 with TRBJ1-5; D gene ambiguous. CDR1 is SSHAT, CDR2 FNYEAQ, per germline (reference sequence). This CDR3 is 11 amino acids long.

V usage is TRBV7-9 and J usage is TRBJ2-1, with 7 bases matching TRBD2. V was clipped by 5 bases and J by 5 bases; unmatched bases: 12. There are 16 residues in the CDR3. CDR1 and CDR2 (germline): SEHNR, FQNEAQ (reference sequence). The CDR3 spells CASSHLAGEGNNEQFF. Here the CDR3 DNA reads TGTGCCAGCAGCCATTTGGCGGGGGAGGGCAACAATGAGCAGTTCTTC.

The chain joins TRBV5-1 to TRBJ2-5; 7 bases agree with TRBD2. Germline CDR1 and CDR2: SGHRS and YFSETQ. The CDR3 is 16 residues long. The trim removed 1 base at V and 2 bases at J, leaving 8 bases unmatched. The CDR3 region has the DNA TGCGCCAGCAGCTTGAACGGGGGGTATTTTCAAGAGACCCAGTACTTC. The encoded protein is CASSLNGGYFQETQYF.

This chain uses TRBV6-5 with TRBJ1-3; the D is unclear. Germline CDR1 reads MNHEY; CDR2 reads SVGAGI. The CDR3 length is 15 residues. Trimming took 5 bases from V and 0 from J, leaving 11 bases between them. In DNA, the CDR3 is TGTGCCAGCAGTCCATTACCGAGCTCTGGAAACACCATATATTTT. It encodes CASSPLPSSGNTIYF.

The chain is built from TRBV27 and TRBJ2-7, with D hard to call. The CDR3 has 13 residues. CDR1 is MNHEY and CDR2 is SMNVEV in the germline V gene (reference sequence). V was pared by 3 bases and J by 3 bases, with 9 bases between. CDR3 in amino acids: CASSFGADYEQYF. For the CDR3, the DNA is TGTGCCAGCAGTTTTGGAGCAGACTACGAGCAGTACTTC.

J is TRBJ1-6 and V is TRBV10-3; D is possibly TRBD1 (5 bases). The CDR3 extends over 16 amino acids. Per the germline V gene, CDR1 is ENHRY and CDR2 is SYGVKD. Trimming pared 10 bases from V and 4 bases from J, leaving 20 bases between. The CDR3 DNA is TGTGCCAGAGAACAGGAGCCGAGCTTTTATAATTCACCCCTCCACTTT. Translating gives CAREQEPSFYNSPLHF.

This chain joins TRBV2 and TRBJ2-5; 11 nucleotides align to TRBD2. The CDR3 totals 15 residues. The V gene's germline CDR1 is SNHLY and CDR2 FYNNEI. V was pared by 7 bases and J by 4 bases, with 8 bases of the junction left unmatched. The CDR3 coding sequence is TGTGCCAGCAAGATAGCGGGAGGGTTTCTAGAGACCCAGTACTTC. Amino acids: CASKIAGGFLETQYF.

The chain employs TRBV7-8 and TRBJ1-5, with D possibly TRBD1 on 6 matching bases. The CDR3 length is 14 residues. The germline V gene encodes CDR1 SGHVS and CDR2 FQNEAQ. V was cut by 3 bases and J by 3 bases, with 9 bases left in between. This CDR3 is CASSFSGANQPQHF. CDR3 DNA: TGTGCCAGCAGCTTTTCAGGGGCCAATCAGCCCCAGCATTTT. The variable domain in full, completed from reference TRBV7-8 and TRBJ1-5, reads GAGVSQSPRYKVAKRGQDVALRCDPISGHVSLFWYQQALGQGPEFLTYFQNEAQLDKSGLPSDRFFAERPEGSVSTLKIQRTQQEDSAVYLCASSFSGANQPQHFGDGTRLSIL.

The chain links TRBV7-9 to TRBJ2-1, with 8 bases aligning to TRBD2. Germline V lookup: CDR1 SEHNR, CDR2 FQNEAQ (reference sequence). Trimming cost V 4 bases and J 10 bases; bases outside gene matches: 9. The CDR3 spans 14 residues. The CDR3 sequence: CASSYTGTRAEQFF. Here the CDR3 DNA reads TGTGCCAGCAGCTATACCGGGACTAGGGCGGAGCAGTTCTTC.